This T cell receptor beta chain was sequenced for a study of cytomegalovirus exposure and HLA in healthy donors. Study-wide background: Roughly 85 million unique TCRs from HLA-typed donors made up an early data release. General study findings and limits: The study listed under 200 cytomegalovirus-associated TCR beta chains. The availability of immune exposure information extended only to CMV serostatus.

The CDR3 contains 12 residues. PCR primers comprised 60 Vbeta and 13 Jbeta primers. Method: immunoSEQ multiplex PCR; TCRdb's copy keeps in-frame clones and lacks some. The sample has approximately 200,000 clones; about three quarters are singletons. This cohort consisted of healthy bone marrow donors. In its sample, this clone was seen a few times. Its antigen is not known. The clonotype originates from a man in his forties in good health and CMV-seronegative. Sequencing was performed on PBMCs. The chain couples TRBV21-1 to TRBJ1-1; TRBD1 is the table's D call, not checked against the DNA. TRBV21-1 represents a pseudogene. CDR3 residues: CASTQGDTEAFF. DNA of the CDR3: TGTGCCAGCACACAGGGGGACACTGAAGCTTTCTTT.